This T cell receptor (beta chain) was documented in a study of cytomegalovirus exposure and HLA in healthy donors. Study conclusions and caveats: Some TCR beta chains (about 180 of them) were listed as cytomegalovirus-associated. TCR beta chains associated with HLA were, in a later analysis, more clonally expanded than equally common others. In the analysis, some V segments, TRBV6-2 and TRBV6-3 included, were excluded as indistinguishable.

The primer mix had 60 Vbeta and 13 Jbeta primers. Clones were sequenced by immunoSEQ multiplex PCR, and TCRdb holds only the in-frame ones, with some missing. The data contain tens of thousands of clones, around four fifths of them singletons. Germline trimming cut 2 bases from V and 0 bases from J; bases unmatched to any gene: 13. Germline assignment: CDR1 SGHTA and CDR2 FQGTGA. The CDR3 runs to 20 residues. With respect to this clone: As yet, its antigen is unknown.

This chain connects TRBV7-3 to TRBJ1-5, with TRBD1 matching over 10 bases. Sequenced material: PBMCs. This TCR was sampled from a man over 45 in good health and CMV-seronegative. The CDR3 bases are TGTGCCAGCAGCTTATGTTCGAAGACAGGGGGCGCGTTTAGCAATCAGCCCCAGCATTTT. This encodes CASSLCSKTGGAFSNQPQHF.